This T cell receptor (beta chain) was documented in a study of sequential checkpoint blockade in melanoma. Study context: Matched biopsies came pretreatment and at week 13 for twenty-two patients.

Trimming cost V 10 bases and J 0 bases, with 16 bases left between them. This CDR3 comprises 14 residues. CDR1 and CDR2 from the germline V gene are WSHSY and SAAADI. The table came from immunoSEQ multiplex PCR; TCRdb's copy has only in-frame clones and leaves some out. The sample shows about 13,000 clones, roughly a quarter of them seen only once. The sample's treatment: randomized to nivolumab then ipilimumab (arm A) or the reverse (arm B). This clonotype originated in a human donor with melanoma. The specimen comprised tumor tissue (inferred from file names), sampled from a patient given nivolumab and ipilimumab in sequence. The chain joins TRBV10-2 to TRBJ2-7; D is possibly TRBD2 (6 bases). CDR3 DNA: TGCGCCAATAGGGGTGAGGAGGGCTCCTACGAGCAGTACTTC. This encodes CANRGEEGSYEQYF.